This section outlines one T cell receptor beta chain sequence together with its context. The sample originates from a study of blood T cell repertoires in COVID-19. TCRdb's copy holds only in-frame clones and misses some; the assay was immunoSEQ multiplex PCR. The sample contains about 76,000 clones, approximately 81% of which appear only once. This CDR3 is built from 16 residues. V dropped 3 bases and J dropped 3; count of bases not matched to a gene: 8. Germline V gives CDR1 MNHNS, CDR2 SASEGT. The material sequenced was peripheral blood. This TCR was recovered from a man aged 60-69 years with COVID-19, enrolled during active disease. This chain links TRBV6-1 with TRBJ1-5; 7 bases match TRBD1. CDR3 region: CASSDQDRSNNQPQHF. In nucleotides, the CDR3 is TGTGCCAGCAGTGATCAGGACAGGTCTAACAATCAGCCCCAGCATTTT.